Listed below are T cell receptor beta chains from one sample, sequenced in a study of T cell repertoires in cytomegalovirus infection. Antigen specificity for these receptors is unknown. TCRdb re-called the reads through MiXCR, storing one row per CDR3 protein. The sample carries 110,000 or so distinct CDR3 sequences, around 31% recorded once. Here the sequenced sample was CD8+ T cells from cultured PBMCs, taken from culture after CMV antigen stimulation. These receptors were obtained from a human donor in good health (CMV status not recorded). Some clones in this sample may be carry-over from other donors' samples. Each CDR3 is given with its conserved first and last residue. D genes are given only for firm matches. The size entry is marked missing in some rows and otherwise reads once, few, many or a size class.

-	TRBV11-2	-	TRBJ1-1	TGTGCCAGCAGCTTTGGGGGGGAAATACTCACTGAAGCTTTCTTT	CASSFGGEILTEAFF
-	TRBV7-2	-	TRBJ2-7	TGTGCCAGCAGCTTAGGAAGCGGGTTTGACGAGCAGTACTTC	CASSLGSGFDEQYF
many	TRBV4-3	-	TRBJ2-7	TGCGCCAGCAGCCAAGATCGAGGGGTTCGGGAATACGAGCAGTACTTC	CASSQDRGVREYEQYF
-	TRBV20-1	TRBD1	TRBJ1-2	TGCAGTGCTATCACAACCGGGACAGAGAAACCGCCTAACTATGGCTACACCTTC	CSAITTGTEKPPNYGYTF
-	TRBV7-4	TRBD1	TRBJ1-4	TGTGCCAGCAGCTCCGGGACAGGGACTGAAAAACTGTTTTTT	CASSSGTGTEKLFF
-	TRBV6-1	-	TRBJ2-5	TGTGCCACCAAAGGCGATGTTATCGAGACCCAGTACTTC	CATKGDVIETQYF
-	TRBV12-3/TRBV12-4	-	TRBJ1-6	TGTGCCAGCAGTTACGGGCCGACCTATTCACCCCTCCACTTT	CASSYGPTYSPLHF
-	TRBV25-1	-	TRBJ1-1	TGTGCCAGTGAAAGGGGGAGGGGTGAAGCTTTCTTT	CASERGRGEAFF
few	TRBV6-6	-	TRBJ1-5	TGTGCCAGCAGTTACCCTGAAGGTAGCAATCAGCCCCAGCATTTT	CASSYPEGSNQPQHF
-	TRBV6-6	TRBD1	TRBJ1-5	TGTGCCAGCAGTGACTGGCCGACAGGGAGCAATCAGCCCCAGCATTTT	CASSDWPTGSNQPQHF
many	TRBV7-2	-	TRBJ2-1	TGTGCCAGCAGCTCGCCGGCGAGCTCCTACAATGAGCAGTTCTTC	CASSSPASSYNEQFF
few	TRBV6-2/TRBV6-3	-	TRBJ2-7	TGTGCCAGCGGGGTCCCGGACGAGCAGTACTTC	CASGVPDEQYF
few	TRBV27	-	TRBJ1-4	TGTGCCAGCAGTTTATCCACGGGGGTAGGGCTACTGTTTTTT	CASSLSTGVGLLFF
-	TRBV4-1	-	TRBJ2-1	TGCGCCAGCAGCCAAGATCGTACTTCAGGGGTCTCCAATGAGCAGTTCTTC	CASSQDRTSGVSNEQFF
-	TRBV7-6	-	TRBJ1-2	TGTGCCAGCAGCTCCCTAAGAGGGATATCTGCTAACTATGGCTACACCTTC	CASSSLRGISANYGYTF
many	TRBV6-2/TRBV6-3	TRBD2	TRBJ2-5	TGTGCCAGCAGCCCCGGGACTAGCGGGGGTAGTGAGACCCAGTACTTC	CASSPGTSGGSETQYF
many	TRBV7-8	TRBD1	TRBJ2-7	TGTGCCAGCAGCTCTGGGACAGGTTTGGGCGAGCAGTACTTC	CASSSGTGLGEQYF
few	TRBV7-6	-	TRBJ1-5	TGTGCCAGCAGCCTGGGGGCTCGAGGACATCAGCCCCAGCATTTT	CASSLGARGHQPQHF
-	TRBV7-1	-	TRBJ1-1	TGTGCCAGCAGCCTGACCGAATACATTGGAGCTTTCTTT	CASSLTEYIGAFF
many	TRBV7-8	-	TRBJ2-7	TGTGCCAGCAGTTCAGATAACAGGGATGGGACCTACGAGCAGTACTTC	CASSSDNRDGTYEQYF
-	TRBV7-9	TRBD1	TRBJ2-7	TGTGCCAGTCAACCGGGACAGGGTTCCTACGAGCAGTACTTC	CASQPGQGSYEQYF
-	TRBV25-1	TRBD2	TRBJ2-7	TGTGCCAGCAGTGGGGGACTAGCGGGGGGAGAGAGGATCTACGAGCAGTACTTC	CASSGGLAGGERIYEQYF
many	TRBV7-6	-	TRBJ2-3	TGTGCCAGCAGCAACACGGGGGGCAGCACAGATACGCAGTATTTT	CASSNTGGSTDTQYF
-	TRBV6-6	TRBD1	TRBJ2-5	TGTGCCAGCGTATCTGCCGGACAGGGCGGAGAGACCCAGTACTTC	CASVSAGQGGETQYF
-	TRBV4-3	TRBD1	TRBJ1-2	TGCGCCAGCAGCCACCTCCCGGGACAGGGGCTCTATGGCTACACCTTC	CASSHLPGQGLYGYTF
-	TRBV7-2	-	TRBJ1-1	TGTGCCAGCAGCTTACACCCTAGGAGCACTGAAGCTTTCTTT	CASSLHPRSTEAFF
-	TRBV7-2	-	TRBJ1-2	TGTGCCAGCAGCCCCTCCAGGGCACCTAACTATGGCTACACCTTC	CASSPSRAPNYGYTF
once	TRBV29-1	TRBD1	TRBJ2-1	TGCAGCGTTGAAGATCAGGGGGAGATTTTCAATGAGCAGTTCTTC	CSVEDQGEIFNEQFF
-	TRBV6-1	-	TRBJ2-7	TGTGCCAGCAGAGGTCAAGGAATGTACGAGCAGTACTTC	CASRGQGMYEQYF
few	TRBV12-3/TRBV12-4	-	TRBJ2-7	TGTGCCAGCAGCCCGGCCGGCGTGAGCGAGCAGTACTTC	CASSPAGVSEQYF
few	TRBV5-1	-	TRBJ1-5	TGCGCAAGCGATGGGGCAGCCGTAAACGCGAGCAATCAGCCCCAGCATTTT	CASDGAAVNASNQPQHF
many	TRBV7-8	TRBD1	TRBJ2-5	TGTGCCAGCAGGGACAGGGGGCGCGAAGAGACCCAGTACTTC	CASRDRGREETQYF
-	TRBV5-6	-	TRBJ2-1	TGTGCCAGCAGCCCCATGGGTAGCGGTTACAATGAGCAGTTCTTC	CASSPMGSGYNEQFF
few	TRBV4-1	-	TRBJ2-1	TGCGCCAGCAGCTACAGTCCAGCGGACAATGAGCAGTTCTTC	CASSYSPADNEQFF
-	TRBV5-6	-	TRBJ1-1	TGTGCCAGCAGCTTTGTCAGGGGCGGGACTGAAGCTTTCTTT	CASSFVRGGTEAFF
-	TRBV6-6	-	TRBJ1-1	TGTGCCAGCACAGGGGCTGGCACTGAAGCTTTCTTT	CASTGAGTEAFF
-	TRBV6-2/TRBV6-3	-	TRBJ1-6	TGTGCCAGCAGTTACTCGGTCTCCTATATTTCACCCCTCCACTTT	CASSYSVSYISPLHF
-	TRBV2	-	TRBJ1-2	TGTGCCAGCAGTCCCCCTGGGGTCCCCGGCGACTATGGCTACACCTTC	CASSPPGVPGDYGYTF
-	TRBV29-1	-	TRBJ2-5	TGCAGCGTGGAAGGTTTAGGGCGCCCGGGAGAGACCCAGTACTTC	CSVEGLGRPGETQYF
few	TRBV7-9	TRBD1	TRBJ2-3	TGTGCCAGCAGCGGTGAACCCAAGGACAGGGCGAGGGTATCGCCTTCAGATACGCAGTATTTT	CASSGEPKDRARVSPSDTQYF
few	TRBV4-1	TRBD2	TRBJ2-3	TGCGCCAGCAGCCGGAAATGGGCGGGGGTAAACACAGATACGCAGTATTTT	CASSRKWAGVNTDTQYF
-	TRBV7-9	TRBD2	TRBJ2-5	TGTGCCAGCAGCTATAGCGGGGGGGCCGTGAAGACCCAGTACTTC	CASSYSGGAVKTQYF
many	TRBV10-3	-	TRBJ2-5	TGTGCCATCAGTGAGTCCAAAGACGACGGGTTCGCGTTCAGTACGTACTTC	CAISESKDDGFAFSTYF
-	TRBV20-1	-	TRBJ2-7	TGCAGTGCTAGAGATTGGGCCAGGGACTCCTACGAGCAGTACTTC	CSARDWARDSYEQYF
many	TRBV6-2/TRBV6-3	-	TRBJ1-5	TGTGCCAGCAGCCGACAAAAGCAGCCCCAGCATTTT	CASSRQKQPQHF
few	TRBV6-6	TRBD1	TRBJ1-6	TGTGCCACGAACCAGGGGGCATACCTTTCACCCCTCCACTTT	CATNQGAYLSPLHF
-	TRBV27	TRBD1	TRBJ1-2	TGTGCCAGCAGTTGGGACAGGGGGCATGGCTACACCTTC	CASSWDRGHGYTF
many	TRBV4-3	-	TRBJ1-3	TGCGCCAGCAGCCAAGACAGGATCACTGGAAACACCATATATTTT	CASSQDRITGNTIYF
few	TRBV7-2	TRBD1	TRBJ2-1	TGTGCCAGCAGCTTACTCGACAGGGACACTCGATTTGATGAGCAGTTCTTC	CASSLLDRDTRFDEQFF